This T cell receptor beta chain originates from a study of response to subunit inactivated influenza vaccine. Study results and caveats: Every seasonal influenza vaccination brings in few new T cells, the authors suggested.

Via MiXCR, TCRdb re-called the RT-PCR reads, giving one row per CDR3 protein. Of 200,000 to 250,000 distinct CDR3 sequences listed, 9% to 15% were seen once; the top ten hold 7.8%. Trimming removed 3 bases from V and 0 bases from J, with 12 bases in between. This CDR3 is 15 amino acids long. The germline V gene encodes CDR1 LNHDA and CDR2 SQIVND (reference sequence). This clonotype was counted at least ten times. No antigen is known for it. The receptor's source is a man over 45 who received an inactivated influenza vaccine. The V and J genes are TRBV19 and TRBJ2-7; D not certain. Sequenced material: non-naive T cells sorted from PBMCs, taken 14 to 15 days before vaccination. CDR3 amino acids: CASSIGSALSYEQYF. In nucleotides, the CDR3 is TGTGCCAGTAGTATCGGGTCAGCTCTCTCCTACGAGCAGTACTTC.